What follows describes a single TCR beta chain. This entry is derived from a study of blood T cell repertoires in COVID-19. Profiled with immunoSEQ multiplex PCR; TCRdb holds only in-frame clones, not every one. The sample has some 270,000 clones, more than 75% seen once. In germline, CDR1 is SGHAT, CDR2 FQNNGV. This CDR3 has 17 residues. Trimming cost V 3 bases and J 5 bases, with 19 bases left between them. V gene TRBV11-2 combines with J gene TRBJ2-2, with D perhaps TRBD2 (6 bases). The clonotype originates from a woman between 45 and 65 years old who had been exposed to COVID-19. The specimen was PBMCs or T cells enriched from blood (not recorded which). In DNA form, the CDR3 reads TGTGCCAGCAGCTTGGCCTCGCGGGGCCTGAGGACCGGGGAGCTGTTTTTT. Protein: CASSLASRGLRTGELFF.